This T cell receptor (beta chain) was observed in a study of siplizumab effects on memory and regulatory T cells. V lost 3 bases, J lost 3 bases, and 3 bases stayed unmatched. The CDR3 is 13 amino acids. The V gene's germline CDR1 is SGDLS and CDR2 YYNGEE. The table came from immunoSEQ multiplex PCR; TCRdb's copy has only in-frame clones and leaves some out. The data show approximately 75,000 clones, 93% seen once. This clonotype was sampled from a human donor in good health. Input material: CD8+ T cells sorted from blood. The genes are TRBV9 and TRBJ2-7; 7 bases are shared with TRBD2. For the CDR3, the DNA is TGTGCCAGCAGCGCCGGGACTAACTACGAGCAGTACTTC. This codes for CASSAGTNYEQYF.